Listed below are T cell receptor beta chains from one sample, sequenced in a study of blood T cells in healthy people across ages. Via MiXCR, TCRdb re-called the 5' RACE reads, giving one row per CDR3 protein. The table shows 1,300,000 or so distinct CDR3 sequences, with 59% occurring only once. The source material was blood. The receptors come from a man aged 18-30 years in good health. Both conserved end residues are part of each CDR3. Each record gives: J gene, D gene, V gene, clone size, CDR3 DNA, CDR3 protein. A D gene is named only where the DNA matches it firmly. Clone size, where shown, is once, few, many, or a class for clones that have expanded.

TRBJ2-7 TRBD2 TRBV4-1 . TGCGCCAGCAGCCAAGTACTGACTAGCGATACTTACGAGCAGTACTTC CASSQVLTSDTYEQYF
TRBJ2-5 TRBD2 TRBV5-5 . TGTGCCAGCAGCTTGGCAAGAAAGACTAGCGAACAGTACTTC CASSLARKTSEQYF
TRBJ1-1 . TRBV12-3/TRBV12-4 few TGTGCCAGCAGTTTATCTGGGACACGAGAGAGAGTTGAAGCTTTCTTT CASSLSGTRERVEAFF
TRBJ2-7 TRBD2 TRBV10-3 once TGTGCCATCAGTGAGTGGGGCAGCGGGAGCGGGAATGAGCAGTACTTC CAISEWGSGSGNEQYF
TRBJ2-5 TRBD2 TRBV12-3/TRBV12-4 few TGTGCCAGCAGTATTGGACTAGCTTCGGAGACCCAGTACTTC CASSIGLASETQYF
TRBJ2-7 TRBD2 TRBV6-4 few TGTGCCAGCGCCGCCGGGACTACCTACGAGCAGTACTTC CASAAGTTYEQYF
TRBJ2-6 TRBD1 TRBV6-5 . TGTGCCAGCACCCAGGACAGGGGGTCTGGGGCCAACGTCCTGACTTTC CASTQDRGSGANVLTF
TRBJ2-1 TRBD1 TRBV15 . TGTGCCACCGCCCGGGACAGGGTAGTCAATGAGCAGTTCTTC CATARDRVVNEQFF
TRBJ1-2 TRBD1 TRBV11-2 . TGTGCCAGCAGTTCCACCTGGGGGACAGGGCTTAACTATGGCTACACCTTC CASSSTWGTGLNYGYTF
TRBJ2-3 TRBD2 TRBV7-2 once TGTGCCAGCAGTCTACAAACTAGCGGGAGTGCAGATACGCAGTATTTT CASSLQTSGSADTQYF
TRBJ1-6 . TRBV4-3 . TGCGCCAGCAGCCAAGATCTCGAGACAGGAAATTCACCCCTCCACTTT CASSQDLETGNSPLHF
TRBJ2-7 . TRBV5-1 . TGCGCCAGCAGGCCACAACCGACAGAGACCTACGAGCAGTACTTC CASRPQPTETYEQYF
TRBJ1-1 TRBD1 TRBV29-1 few TGCAGCGTTGGGACAGGGACCGAAGCTTTCTTT CSVGTGTEAFF
TRBJ2-3 TRBD2 TRBV4-3 few TGCGCCAGCAGCCCCGGGGGGTTGGGAGATACGCAGTATTTT CASSPGGLGDTQYF
TRBJ2-7 TRBD2 TRBV7-9 . TGTGCCAGCAGTTCCCTTGCCGGGGGGGCGCGCAACTACGAGCAGTACTTC CASSSLAGGARNYEQYF
TRBJ1-2 . TRBV5-1 few TGCGCCAGCAGCTTGCGTCAGATAGAGGATGGCTACACCTTC CASSLRQIEDGYTF
TRBJ2-7 TRBD1 TRBV3-1 . TGTGCCAGCAGCCGGGGACAGACCCTCTACGAGCAGTACTTC CASSRGQTLYEQYF
TRBJ2-3 . TRBV7-9 . TGTGCCAGCAGCGGAATGGGTATAAAAATCTCAGATACGCAGTATTTT CASSGMGIKISDTQYF
TRBJ1-2 TRBD1 TRBV4-1 once TGCGCCAGCAGCCAAGGACAGGGAGGCGACTATGGCTACATCTTC CASSQGQGGDYGYIF
TRBJ2-4 TRBD2 TRBV7-9 once TGTGCCAGCAGCTTCGCGGGGGAGGGAAACATTCAGTACTTC CASSFAGEGNIQYF
TRBJ2-5 TRBD1 TRBV7-9 few TGTGCCAGCAGCAACCGTCGGACAGGGGAAGAGACCCAGTACTTC CASSNRRTGEETQYF
TRBJ2-7 TRBD2 TRBV18 . TGTGCCAGCTCACCAAAGGAGAGGGTAATAGCGGGCGAGCAGTACTTC CASSPKERVIAGEQYF
TRBJ2-7 . TRBV4-3 . TGCGCCAGCAGCCAAGACCCCCAGCCCTACGAGCAGTACTTC CASSQDPQPYEQYF
TRBJ2-1 . TRBV20-1 . TGCAGTGCTAGGGGCCGGACTGAATCTTACAATGAGCAGTTCTTC CSARGRTESYNEQFF
TRBJ2-7 . TRBV10-3 . TGTGCCATCAGCAGTCCGACGAACTACGAGCAGTACTTC CAISSPTNYEQYF
TRBJ2-1 . TRBV28 once TGTGCCGGCAAGGAGGGTAGCTCCTACAATGAGCAGTTCTTC CAGKEGSSYNEQFF
TRBJ2-5 . TRBV12-3/TRBV12-4 . TGTGCCAGCAGTTTCGGCTTGCCGCAAGAGACCCAGTACTTC CASSFGLPQETQYF
TRBJ2-7 . TRBV6-5 . TGTGCCAGCAGTAAACCGGGGGCCTACGAGCAGTACTTC CASSKPGAYEQYF
TRBJ1-2 TRBD1 TRBV15 . TGTGCCACCAGCAGAGAAGGGGGCCCTTATGGCTACACCTTC CATSREGGPYGYTF
TRBJ2-2 . TRBV6-2/TRBV6-3 . TGTGCCAGCAGTTACCCACAGGAAAACACCGGGGAGCTGTTTTTT CASSYPQENTGELFF
TRBJ2-7 TRBD1 TRBV5-8 . TGTGCCAGCAGCTTGGCCGGAGACAGGGGCGACGAGCAGTACTTC CASSLAGDRGDEQYF
TRBJ1-6 TRBD1 TRBV6-2/TRBV6-3 . TGTGCCAGCATGGAGTTTGACAGGGGAGCGTCACCCCTCCACTTT CASMEFDRGASPLHF
TRBJ1-2 . TRBV18 few TGTGCCAGCTCACCACCGGGCGCGGGATATGGCTACACCTTC CASSPPGAGYGYTF
TRBJ2-5 TRBD1 TRBV27 many TGTGCCAGCAGCTTAGACAGGGGAGAGACCCAGTACTTC CASSLDRGETQYF
TRBJ2-7 . TRBV6-6 . TGTGCCAGCAGGTCCGGACAGCCAGGCCCCGAGCAGTACTTC CASRSGQPGPEQYF
TRBJ1-6 TRBD1 TRBV19 . TGTGCCAGTAGTAGACTACCGGGACAGGAATTGGGACTCCACTTT CASSRLPGQELGLHF
TRBJ1-2 . TRBV6-6 . TGTGCCAGCGCGGGGGAGAGCTATGGAGGCTACACCTTC CASAGESYGGYTF
TRBJ2-7 TRBD1 TRBV29-1 . TGCAGCGGACGTGGCGGACAGGCGGGTTCCTACGAGCAGTACTTC CSGRGGQAGSYEQYF
TRBJ1-2 TRBD1 TRBV27 . TGTGCCAGCAATCCGGGACAGGGATTGAACTATGGCTACACCTTC CASNPGQGLNYGYTF
TRBJ2-7 . TRBV3-1 few TGTGCCAGCAGCCAAGTTTCGGCAGTTTCATCCTACGAGCAGTACTTC CASSQVSAVSSYEQYF
TRBJ2-4 . TRBV20-1 few TGCAGTGCTAGAGATGAATACATTCAGTACTTC CSARDEYIQYF
TRBJ1-1 . TRBV6-5 few TGTGCCAGTAGCCGCGGAGGGGGGGACACTGAAGCTTTCTTT CASSRGGGDTEAFF
TRBJ2-7 . TRBV20-1 . TGCAGTGCTAGCGGCGGATGGGGCGGTTCCTACGAGCAGTACTTC CSASGGWGGSYEQYF
TRBJ1-2 TRBD1 TRBV7-9 once TGTGCCAGCAGCTTAGACGGGACAGGGCTTCCTAACTATGGCTACACCTTC CASSLDGTGLPNYGYTF
TRBJ2-3 . TRBV4-2 . TGTGCCAGCAGCCAAGATTGGACCTCACCCGCAGATACGCAGTATTTT CASSQDWTSPADTQYF
TRBJ1-5 . TRBV5-1 . TGCGCCAGCAGCTGGGACAACGATCAGCCCCAGCATTTT CASSWDNDQPQHF
TRBJ1-2 TRBD1 TRBV20-1 . TGCAGTGCTAGGGATTGGGACAGGGGGTCTTACTATGGCCACACCTTC CSARDWDRGSYYGHTF
TRBJ2-3 TRBD1 TRBV28 . TGTGCCAGCAGTCTATACAGGGGAAACCTTAGGGATACGCAGTATTTT CASSLYRGNLRDTQYF
TRBJ1-4 . TRBV20-1 . TGCAGTGGTAGAAGGGCCCCGGGCAATGAAAAACTGTTTTTT CSGRRAPGNEKLFF
TRBJ2-1 . TRBV15 . TGTGCCACCAGCAGGACGAGAAATGAGCAGTTCTTC CATSRTRNEQFF
TRBJ1-1 TRBD1 TRBV10-3 once TGTGCCATCAGCCGGGACAGGGAGGGCACTGAAGCTTTCTTT CAISRDREGTEAFF
TRBJ2-5 . TRBV27 . TGTGCCAGCAGGCCCGGGGCGGTGGAGACCCAGTACTTC CASRPGAVETQYF
TRBJ2-1 . TRBV29-1 . TGCAGCGTTGTGCCTCGTGGAGAGGAGCAGTTCTTC CSVVPRGEEQFF
TRBJ2-7 TRBD1 TRBV5-1 . TGCGCCAGCAGCTTGGGGTACCGGGACAGCCCCTACGAGCAGTACTTC CASSLGYRDSPYEQYF